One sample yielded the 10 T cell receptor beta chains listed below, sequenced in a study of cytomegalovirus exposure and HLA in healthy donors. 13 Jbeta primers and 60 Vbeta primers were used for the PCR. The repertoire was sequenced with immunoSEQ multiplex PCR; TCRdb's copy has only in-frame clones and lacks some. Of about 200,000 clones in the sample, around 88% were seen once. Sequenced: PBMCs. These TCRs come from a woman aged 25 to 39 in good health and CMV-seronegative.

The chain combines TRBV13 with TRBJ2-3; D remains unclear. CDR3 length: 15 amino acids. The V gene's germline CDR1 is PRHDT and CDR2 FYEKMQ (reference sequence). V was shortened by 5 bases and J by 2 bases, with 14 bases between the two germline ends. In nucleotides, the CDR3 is TGTGCCAGCAGCCCTCTAGATAGTCACACAGATACGCAGTATTTT. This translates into CASSPLDSHTDTQYF.

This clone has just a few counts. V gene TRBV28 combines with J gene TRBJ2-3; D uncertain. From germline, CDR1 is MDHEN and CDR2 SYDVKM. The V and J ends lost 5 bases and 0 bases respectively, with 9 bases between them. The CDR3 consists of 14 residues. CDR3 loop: CASSQTTSTDTQYF. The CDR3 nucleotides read TGTGCCAGCAGTCAAACAACGAGCACAGATACGCAGTATTTT.

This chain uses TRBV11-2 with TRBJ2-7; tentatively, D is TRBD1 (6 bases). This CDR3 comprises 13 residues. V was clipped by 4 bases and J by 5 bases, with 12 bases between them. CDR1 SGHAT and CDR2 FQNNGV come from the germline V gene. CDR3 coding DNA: TGTGCCAGCAGCTCACAGGGTAGCCACGAGCAGTACTTC. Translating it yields CASSSQGSHEQYF.

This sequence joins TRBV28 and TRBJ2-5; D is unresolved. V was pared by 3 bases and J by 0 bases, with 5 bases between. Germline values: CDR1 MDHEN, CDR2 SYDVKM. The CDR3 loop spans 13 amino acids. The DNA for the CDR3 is TGTGCCAGCAGTTTGTCCAACCAAGAGACCCAGTACTTC. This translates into CASSLSNQETQYF.

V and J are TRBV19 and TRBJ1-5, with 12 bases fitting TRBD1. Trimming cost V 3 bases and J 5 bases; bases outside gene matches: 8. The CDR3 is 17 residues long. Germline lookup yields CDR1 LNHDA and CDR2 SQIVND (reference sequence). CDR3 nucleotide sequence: TGTGCCAGTAGTATGAGGTCAGGGACAGGGGGCTATCAGCCCCAGCATTTT. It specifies CASSMRSGTGGYQPQHF.

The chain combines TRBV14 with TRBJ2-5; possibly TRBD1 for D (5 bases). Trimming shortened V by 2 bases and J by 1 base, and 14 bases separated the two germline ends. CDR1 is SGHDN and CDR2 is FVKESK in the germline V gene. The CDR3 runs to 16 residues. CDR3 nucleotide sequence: TGTGCCAGCAGCCAACGACAGACGGGTCGCCAAGAGACCCAGTACTTC. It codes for CASSQRQTGRQETQYF.

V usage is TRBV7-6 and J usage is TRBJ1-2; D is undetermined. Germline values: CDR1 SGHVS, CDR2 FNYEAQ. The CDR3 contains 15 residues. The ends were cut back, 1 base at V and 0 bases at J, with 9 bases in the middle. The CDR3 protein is CASSLVAETNYGYTF. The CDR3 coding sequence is TGTGCCAGCAGCTTAGTCGCGGAAACTAACTATGGCTACACCTTC.

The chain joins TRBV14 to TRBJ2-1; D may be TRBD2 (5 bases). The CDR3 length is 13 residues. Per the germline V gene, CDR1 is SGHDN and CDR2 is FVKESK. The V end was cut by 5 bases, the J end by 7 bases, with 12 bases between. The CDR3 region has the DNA TGTGCCAGCAGCGACAACATAGCGAATGAGCAGTTCTTC. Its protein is CASSDNIANEQFF.

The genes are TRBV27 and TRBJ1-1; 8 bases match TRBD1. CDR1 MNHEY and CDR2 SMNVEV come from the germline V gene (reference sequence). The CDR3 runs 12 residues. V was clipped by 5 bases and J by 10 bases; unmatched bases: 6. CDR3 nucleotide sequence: TGTGCCAGCAGTCCCCGGACAGGGTTAGCTTTCTTT. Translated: CASSPRTGLAFF.

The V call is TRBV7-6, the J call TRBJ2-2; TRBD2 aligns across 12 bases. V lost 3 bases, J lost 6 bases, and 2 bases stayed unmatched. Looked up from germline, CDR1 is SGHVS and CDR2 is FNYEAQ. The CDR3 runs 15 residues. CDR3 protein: CASSFPSGRAGELFF. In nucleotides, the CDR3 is TGTGCCAGCAGCTTCCCTAGCGGGAGGGCCGGGGAGCTGTTTTTT.